The source of this T cell receptor beta chain is a study of blood T cell repertoires in COVID-19. Study information: Both acute and convalescent COVID-19 samples were obtained from the United States, Italy and Spain.

Authors' analysis steps: It was from reference gene primer amplification that nucleated cell counts were estimated. Libraries were prepared by immunoSEQ multiplex PCR; TCRdb keeps only in-frame clonotypes and omits some of them. That table gives V, J and clone size, and the DNA gave D and trimming. The sample records roughly 190,000 clones, 81% being singletons. Seattle's cohort entered during active infection and was followed longitudinally. Germline CDR1 MNHNY, CDR2 SVGAGI (reference sequence). The CDR3 is 15 residues long. V was cut by 2 bases and J by 2 bases, with 12 bases left in between. The V and J genes are TRBV6-6 and TRBJ1-2, with D perhaps TRBD1 (6 bases). The material sequenced was peripheral blood. The TCR originated in a middle-aged woman with COVID-19, enrolled during active disease. CDR3 region: CASSYPTGQNYGYTF. The CDR3 bases are TGTGCCAGCAGTTACCCCACGGGACAAAACTATGGCTACACCTTC.